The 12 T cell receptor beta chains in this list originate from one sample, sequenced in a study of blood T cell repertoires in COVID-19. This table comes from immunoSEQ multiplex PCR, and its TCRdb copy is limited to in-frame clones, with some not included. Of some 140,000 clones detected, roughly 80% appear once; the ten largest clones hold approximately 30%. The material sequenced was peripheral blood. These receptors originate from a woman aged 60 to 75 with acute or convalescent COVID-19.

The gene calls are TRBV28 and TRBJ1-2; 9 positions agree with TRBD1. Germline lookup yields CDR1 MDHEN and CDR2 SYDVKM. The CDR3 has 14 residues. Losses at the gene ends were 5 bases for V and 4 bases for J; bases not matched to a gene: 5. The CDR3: CASSRDRALYGYTF. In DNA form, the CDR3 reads TGTGCCAGCAGTAGGGACAGGGCCCTCTATGGCTACACCTTC.

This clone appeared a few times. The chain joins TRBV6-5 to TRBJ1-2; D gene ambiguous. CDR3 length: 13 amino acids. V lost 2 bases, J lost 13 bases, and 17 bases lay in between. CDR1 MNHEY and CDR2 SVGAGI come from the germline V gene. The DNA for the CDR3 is TGTGCCAGCAGTTACACTCTTATAACCGCTCTCACCTTC. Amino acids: CASSYTLITALTF.

CDR3 DNA: TGCAGCGGGGACAGGGTTTCGGCTAACTATGGCTACACCTTC. It yields the protein CSGDRVSANYGYTF. The chain uses TRBV29-1 and TRBJ1-2, with 9 bases lining up with TRBD1. Trimming cost V 7 bases and J 0 bases; bases outside gene matches: 6. From germline, CDR1 is SQVTM and CDR2 ANQGSEA. The CDR3 extends over 14 amino acids.

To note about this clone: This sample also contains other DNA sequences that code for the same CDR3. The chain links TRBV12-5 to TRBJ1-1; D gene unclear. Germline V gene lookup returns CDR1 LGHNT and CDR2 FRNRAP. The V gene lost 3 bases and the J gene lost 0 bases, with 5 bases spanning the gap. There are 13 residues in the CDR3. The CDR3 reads CASGLNMNTEAFF. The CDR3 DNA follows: TGTGCTAGTGGTTTAAACATGAACACTGAAGCTTTCTTT. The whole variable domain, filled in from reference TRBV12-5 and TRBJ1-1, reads DARVTQTPRHKVTEMGQEVTMRCQPILGHNTVFWYRQTMMQGLELLAYFRNRAPLDDSGMPKDRFSAEMPDATLATLKIQPSEPRDSAVYFCASGLNMNTEAFFGQGTRLTVV.

The DNA of the CDR3 is TGTGCCAGCAGGTCATACCGGGACAGGGGGCTCTACAATGAGCAGTTCTTC. It encodes CASRSYRDRGLYNEQFF. The chain joins TRBV27 to TRBJ2-1; 12 nucleotides align to TRBD1. The CDR3 covers 17 residues. V shed 6 bases, J shed 3 bases, and the junction held 9 bases outside the gene matches. CDR1 is MNHEY, CDR2 SMNVEV, per germline (reference sequence).

The CDR3 nucleotides read TGTGCCAGCAGCGGCTTGGGGGGGCCTAGCACAGATACGCAGTATTTT. This codes for CASSGLGGPSTDTQYF. The gene calls are TRBV3-1 (or the pseudogene TRBV3-2) and TRBJ2-3; a weak D match, TRBD2 (7 bases). The CDR3 runs to 16 residues. CDR1 and CDR2 (germline): LGHDT, YNNKEL (reference sequence). Trimming shortened V by 5 bases and J by 0 bases, and 15 bases separated the two germline ends.

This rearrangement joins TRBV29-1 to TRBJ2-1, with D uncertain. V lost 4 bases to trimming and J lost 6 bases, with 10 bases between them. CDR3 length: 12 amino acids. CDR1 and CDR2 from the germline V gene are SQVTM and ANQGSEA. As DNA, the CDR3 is TGCAGCGTTGCCCAGACTGGCAATGAGCAGTTCTTC. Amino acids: CSVAQTGNEQFF.

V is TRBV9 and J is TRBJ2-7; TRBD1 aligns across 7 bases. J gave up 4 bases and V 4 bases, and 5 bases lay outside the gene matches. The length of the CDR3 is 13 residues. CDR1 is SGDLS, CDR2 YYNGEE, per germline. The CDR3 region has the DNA TGTGCCAGCAGCCAAGGGGGCAGGTACGAGCAGTACTTC. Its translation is CASSQGGRYEQYF.

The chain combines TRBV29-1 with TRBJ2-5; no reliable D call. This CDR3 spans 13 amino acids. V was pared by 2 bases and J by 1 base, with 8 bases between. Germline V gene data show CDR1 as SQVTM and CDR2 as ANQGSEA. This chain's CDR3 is CSVERQAQETQYF. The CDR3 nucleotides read TGCAGCGTTGAAAGGCAGGCCCAAGAGACCCAGTACTTC.

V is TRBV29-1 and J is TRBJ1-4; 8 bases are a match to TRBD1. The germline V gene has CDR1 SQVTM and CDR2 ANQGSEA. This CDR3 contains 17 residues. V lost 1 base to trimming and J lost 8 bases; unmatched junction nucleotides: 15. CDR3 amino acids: CSVEGLRQTGAREKLFF. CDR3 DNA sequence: TGCAGCGTTGAAGGCTTAAGACAGACAGGGGCCAGAGAAAAACTGTTTTTT.

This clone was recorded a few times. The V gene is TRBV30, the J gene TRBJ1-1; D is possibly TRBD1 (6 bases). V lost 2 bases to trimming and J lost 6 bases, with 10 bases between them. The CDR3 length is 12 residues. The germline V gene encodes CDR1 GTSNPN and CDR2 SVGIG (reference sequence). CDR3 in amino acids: CAWSRQVAEAFF. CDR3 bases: TGTGCCTGGAGTAGACAGGTAGCTGAAGCTTTCTTT.

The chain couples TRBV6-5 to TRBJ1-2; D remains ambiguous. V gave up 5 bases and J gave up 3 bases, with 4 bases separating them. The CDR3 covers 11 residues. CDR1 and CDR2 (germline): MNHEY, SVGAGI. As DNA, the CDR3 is TGTGCCAGCAGTCCGGACTATGGCTACACCTTC. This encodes CASSPDYGYTF.